The entry below describes one TCR beta chain. Its antigen is not known. The sample is drawn from a study of T cell clonotyping in hematopoietic cell transplantation. Findings of the study overall: Recipient TCR diversity dropped after transplant; expanded clonotypes rose from day 30 to 180. CD4 and CD8 repertoire contributions could not be separated without sorting. Broader posttransplant TCR repertoire diversity was predicted by graft donor and pretransplant recipient Inverse Simpson Index values. Few recipient clonotypes overlapped donors; over 95% were de novo at given depth.

Repertoires were generated with immunoSEQ multiplex PCR, while TCRdb's copy carries only in-frame clones and drops some. Of more than 15,000 clones in the sample, around 90% were seen once. Germline CDR1 and CDR2: SGHTA and FQGTGA. V trimming: 5 bases; J trimming: 5 bases; junction bases outside the gene matches: 6. This CDR3 is 13 amino acids long. This receptor was identified in a man aged 45-65 years in good health. Some clones in this sample may be carry-over from other donors' samples. This chain joins TRBV7-3 and TRBJ2-7; 7 bases are shared with TRBD1. The sequenced sample consisted of peripheral blood mononuclear cells. CDR3 sequence (DNA): TGTGCCAGCAGCCCGACAGGGAACCACGAGCAGTACTTC. The encoded protein is CASSPTGNHEQYF.